The 19 T cell receptor beta chains presented below share a single source sample, sequenced in a study of cytomegalovirus exposure and HLA in healthy donors. PCR used 60 Vbeta primers and 13 Jbeta primers. TCRdb's copy holds only in-frame clones and misses some; the assay was immunoSEQ multiplex PCR. The sample includes about 160,000 clones, roughly 77% of them seen just once. The sample consisted of PBMCs. Source of these receptors: a woman aged 50 to 65 in good health and CMV-seropositive.

This chain uses TRBV6-6 with TRBJ1-3; D remains ambiguous. V was cut by 2 bases and J by 4 bases, with 9 bases left in between. Germline-derived CDR1 and CDR2 are MNHNY and SVGAGI (reference sequence). This CDR3 is 14 amino acids long. For the CDR3, the DNA is TGTGCCAGCAGTTACCAACAGTCCGGAAACACCATATATTTT. It specifies CASSYQQSGNTIYF.

This clone appeared a single time. This chain joins TRBV9 and TRBJ2-1; D possibly corresponds to TRBD2 (6 bases). The CDR3 length is 15 residues. Per germline, CDR1 SGDLS and CDR2 YYNGEE. Trimming left V 0 bases short and J 10 bases short, with 17 bases between. CDR3 DNA: TGTGCCAGCAGCGTAGTCGCGGGACCTCGGTCCGAGCAGTTCTTC. Its protein is CASSVVAGPRSEQFF.

This rearrangement joins TRBV2 to TRBJ2-5; no clear D gene. Trimming stripped 8 bases from V and 4 bases from J, with 11 bases between. Germline V CDR1 and CDR2: SNHLY, FYNNEI. There are 12 residues in the CDR3. In DNA form, the CDR3 reads TGTGCCAGCGCTGCGCTTGGAGAGACCCAGTACTTC. This encodes CASAALGETQYF.

The chain links TRBV11-3 to TRBJ2-3, with D possibly TRBD2 on 6 matching bases. Trimming cost V 5 bases and J 6 bases, with 18 bases left between them. Germline loops: CDR1 SGHNT, CDR2 YENEEA. The CDR3 is 15 residues long. Written as DNA, the CDR3 is TGTGCCAGCAGCCCTGCCGGGCCGCGGGGTGATACGCAGTATTTT. It codes for CASSPAGPRGDTQYF. Looking up the rest from reference TRBV11-3 and TRBJ2-3 gives the full variable domain: EAGVVQSPRYKIIEKKQPVAFWCNPISGHNTLYWYLQNLGQGPELLIRYENEEAVDDSQLPKDRFSAERLKGVDSTLKIQPAELGDSAVYLCASSPAGPRGDTQYFGPGTRLTVL.

This clone was found a few times. The V and J genes are TRBV11-2 and TRBJ1-3; 7 positions match TRBD1. V was pared by 1 base and J by 2 bases, with 2 bases of the junction left unmatched. This CDR3 region has 15 residues. Germline V lookup: CDR1 SGHAT, CDR2 FQNNGV. CDR3 DNA sequence: TGTGCCAGCAGCTTAGTTGGACAGGCTGGAAACACCATATATTTT. This encodes CASSLVGQAGNTIYF.

This clone was seen more than once but under ten times. The chain couples TRBV27 to TRBJ2-2; 10 nucleotides line up with TRBD2. The junction had 3 bases not matched to a gene; V was cut back by 4 bases and J by 4 bases. Germline CDR1 reads MNHEY; CDR2 reads SMNVEV (reference sequence). The CDR3 runs to 15 residues. The CDR3 sequence: CASSSLAGVTGELFF. The CDR3 nucleotides are TGTGCCAGCAGTTCTCTAGCGGGGGTCACCGGGGAGCTGTTTTTT.

This clone has only a few counts. In DNA, the CDR3 is TGTGCCAGCAGCTCCCCTAGGGGGTTTGACACCGGGGAGCTGTTTTTT. Residues: CASSSPRGFDTGELFF. V and J are TRBV5-4 and TRBJ2-2; D perhaps matches TRBD1 (6 bases). With 3 bases removed from V and 3 bases from J, the gap between germline ends came to 15 bases. This CDR3 has 16 residues. Germline CDR1 is SGHNT and CDR2 is YYREEE (reference sequence).

A note on this clone: A read error may account for a junction end that differs from germline. This chain links TRBV7-9 with TRBJ1-2; 10 positions match TRBD1. Looked up from germline, CDR1 is SEHNR and CDR2 is FQNEAQ (reference sequence). The CDR3 contains 15 residues. The DNA of the CDR3 is TGTTCCAGCAGCTCCCGGGACAGGGGCAACTATGGCTACACCTTC. Translation gives CSSSSRDRGNYGYTF.

The chain recombines TRBV7-2 with TRBJ2-7; TRBD2 might be the D (6 bases). Trimming cost V 5 bases and J 7 bases, with 18 bases left between them. Germline values: CDR1 SGHTA, CDR2 FQGNSA. This CDR3 region has 14 residues. The CDR3 is CASSAVGGAGEQYF. DNA of the CDR3: TGTGCCAGCAGCGCTGTGGGGGGAGCAGGTGAGCAGTACTTC.

This chain uses TRBV29-1 with TRBJ2-7; D might be TRBD1 (5 bases). V lost 2 bases, J lost 6 bases, and 23 bases lay in between. The CDR3 has 16 residues. Germline CDR1 and CDR2: SQVTM and ANQGSEA. The CDR3 reads CSVEKLRQGPRSEQYF. The CDR3 nucleotides read TGCAGCGTTGAAAAACTAAGGCAGGGCCCCAGGAGCGAGCAGTACTTC.

This clone was seen more than once but under ten times. The rearrangement links TRBV7-2 to TRBJ2-7; a possible D gene is TRBD2 (5 bases). The CDR3 is made up of 13 amino acids. The ends were cut back, 5 bases at V and 7 bases at J, with 15 bases in the middle. Germline V lookup: CDR1 SGHTA, CDR2 FQGNSA. CDR3 nucleotide sequence: TGTGCCAGCAGCGACCCGGGATCCAAAGAGCAGTACTTC. Amino acids: CASSDPGSKEQYF.

The V and J genes are TRBV28 and TRBJ1-1, with unresolved D. The CDR3 loop spans 16 amino acids. The V gene's germline CDR1 is MDHEN and CDR2 SYDVKM. Trimming cost V 2 bases and J 1 base, with 14 bases left between them. CDR3 bases: TGTGCCAGCAGTTTAACTACATTAATAAGGAACACTGAAGCTTTCTTT. Translation gives CASSLTTLIRNTEAFF. The variable domain in full, completed from reference TRBV28 and TRBJ1-1, reads DVKVTQSSRYLVKRTGEKVFLECVQDMDHENMFWYRQDPGLGLRLIYFSYDVKMKEKGDIPEGYSVSREKKERFSLILESASTNQTSMYLCASSLTTLIRNTEAFFGQGTRLTVV.

The genes are TRBV5-1 and TRBJ1-1, with D perhaps matching TRBD1 (6 bases). V lost 5 bases, J lost 2 bases, and 19 bases lay in between. This CDR3 has 16 amino acids. Germline V gene lookup returns CDR1 SGHRS and CDR2 YFSETQ. CDR3 nucleotides: TGCGCCAGCAGTCGAATCGCGACAGGAATAAACACTGAAGCTTTCTTT. Protein sequence: CASSRIATGINTEAFF.

The chain is built from TRBV9 and TRBJ1-5, with a tentative D call TRBD1 (6 bases). V dropped 5 bases and J dropped 0 bases, with 9 bases sitting between them. CDR3 size: 14 residues. In germline, CDR1 is SGDLS, CDR2 YYNGEE. CDR3 DNA: TGTGCCAGCAGTACAGGGTTTAGCAATCAGCCCCAGCATTTT. This codes for CASSTGFSNQPQHF.

The chain carries TRBV6-5 and TRBJ1-2; D ambiguous. Germline-derived CDR1 and CDR2 are MNHEY and SVGAGI. Between the trimmed V and J ends, which lost 5 bases and 7 bases, there was a span of 14 bases. This CDR3 comprises 13 residues. DNA for the CDR3: TGTGCCAGCAGTCCACAATACGATGGTGGCTACACCTTC. Translating gives CASSPQYDGGYTF.

The chain joins TRBV5-1 to TRBJ1-1; 8 bases are a match to TRBD1. The V and J ends lost 4 bases and 2 bases, in that order; junction bases with no gene match: 10. The CDR3 has 16 amino acids. CDR1 SGHRS and CDR2 YFSETQ come from the germline V gene. The CDR3, as DNA: TGCGCCAGCAGCGCGGAGATCAGGGGGCTTAACACTGAAGCTTTCTTT. Encoded protein: CASSAEIRGLNTEAFF.

This clone appeared a single time. An end of the junction differs from the germline gene, which may be a read error. The chain carries TRBV7-9 and TRBJ2-5, with 7 nucleotides matching TRBD1. In germline, CDR1 is SEHNR, CDR2 FQNEAQ (reference sequence). This CDR3 region has 14 residues. The CDR3 DNA follows: TGTTCCAGCAGCTGGGAACAGGGGCGGCAGACCCAGTACTTC. Translated, it gives CSSSWEQGRQTQYF.

The chain links TRBV7-9 to TRBJ2-7, with D perhaps matching TRBD2 (5 bases). V was clipped by 4 bases and J by 3 bases, with 16 bases between them. CDR1 SEHNR and CDR2 FQNEAQ come from the germline V gene (reference sequence). The CDR3 has 15 amino acids. The CDR3 sequence is CASSSPQTRDYEQYF. The DNA for the CDR3 is TGTGCCAGCAGCTCACCTCAGACCCGGGACTACGAGCAGTACTTC.

Details on this clone: This sample includes further DNA sequences coding for the same CDR3. V gene TRBV5-1 combines with J gene TRBJ1-1; 8 positions agree with TRBD1. The CDR3 has 14 residues. From germline, CDR1 is SGHRS and CDR2 YFSETQ. V lost 3 bases to trimming and J lost 1 base; unmatched junction nucleotides: 2. For the CDR3, the DNA is TGCGCCAGCAGCTCCGGACAGGGGAACACTGAAGCTTTCTTT. Protein product: CASSSGQGNTEAFF.